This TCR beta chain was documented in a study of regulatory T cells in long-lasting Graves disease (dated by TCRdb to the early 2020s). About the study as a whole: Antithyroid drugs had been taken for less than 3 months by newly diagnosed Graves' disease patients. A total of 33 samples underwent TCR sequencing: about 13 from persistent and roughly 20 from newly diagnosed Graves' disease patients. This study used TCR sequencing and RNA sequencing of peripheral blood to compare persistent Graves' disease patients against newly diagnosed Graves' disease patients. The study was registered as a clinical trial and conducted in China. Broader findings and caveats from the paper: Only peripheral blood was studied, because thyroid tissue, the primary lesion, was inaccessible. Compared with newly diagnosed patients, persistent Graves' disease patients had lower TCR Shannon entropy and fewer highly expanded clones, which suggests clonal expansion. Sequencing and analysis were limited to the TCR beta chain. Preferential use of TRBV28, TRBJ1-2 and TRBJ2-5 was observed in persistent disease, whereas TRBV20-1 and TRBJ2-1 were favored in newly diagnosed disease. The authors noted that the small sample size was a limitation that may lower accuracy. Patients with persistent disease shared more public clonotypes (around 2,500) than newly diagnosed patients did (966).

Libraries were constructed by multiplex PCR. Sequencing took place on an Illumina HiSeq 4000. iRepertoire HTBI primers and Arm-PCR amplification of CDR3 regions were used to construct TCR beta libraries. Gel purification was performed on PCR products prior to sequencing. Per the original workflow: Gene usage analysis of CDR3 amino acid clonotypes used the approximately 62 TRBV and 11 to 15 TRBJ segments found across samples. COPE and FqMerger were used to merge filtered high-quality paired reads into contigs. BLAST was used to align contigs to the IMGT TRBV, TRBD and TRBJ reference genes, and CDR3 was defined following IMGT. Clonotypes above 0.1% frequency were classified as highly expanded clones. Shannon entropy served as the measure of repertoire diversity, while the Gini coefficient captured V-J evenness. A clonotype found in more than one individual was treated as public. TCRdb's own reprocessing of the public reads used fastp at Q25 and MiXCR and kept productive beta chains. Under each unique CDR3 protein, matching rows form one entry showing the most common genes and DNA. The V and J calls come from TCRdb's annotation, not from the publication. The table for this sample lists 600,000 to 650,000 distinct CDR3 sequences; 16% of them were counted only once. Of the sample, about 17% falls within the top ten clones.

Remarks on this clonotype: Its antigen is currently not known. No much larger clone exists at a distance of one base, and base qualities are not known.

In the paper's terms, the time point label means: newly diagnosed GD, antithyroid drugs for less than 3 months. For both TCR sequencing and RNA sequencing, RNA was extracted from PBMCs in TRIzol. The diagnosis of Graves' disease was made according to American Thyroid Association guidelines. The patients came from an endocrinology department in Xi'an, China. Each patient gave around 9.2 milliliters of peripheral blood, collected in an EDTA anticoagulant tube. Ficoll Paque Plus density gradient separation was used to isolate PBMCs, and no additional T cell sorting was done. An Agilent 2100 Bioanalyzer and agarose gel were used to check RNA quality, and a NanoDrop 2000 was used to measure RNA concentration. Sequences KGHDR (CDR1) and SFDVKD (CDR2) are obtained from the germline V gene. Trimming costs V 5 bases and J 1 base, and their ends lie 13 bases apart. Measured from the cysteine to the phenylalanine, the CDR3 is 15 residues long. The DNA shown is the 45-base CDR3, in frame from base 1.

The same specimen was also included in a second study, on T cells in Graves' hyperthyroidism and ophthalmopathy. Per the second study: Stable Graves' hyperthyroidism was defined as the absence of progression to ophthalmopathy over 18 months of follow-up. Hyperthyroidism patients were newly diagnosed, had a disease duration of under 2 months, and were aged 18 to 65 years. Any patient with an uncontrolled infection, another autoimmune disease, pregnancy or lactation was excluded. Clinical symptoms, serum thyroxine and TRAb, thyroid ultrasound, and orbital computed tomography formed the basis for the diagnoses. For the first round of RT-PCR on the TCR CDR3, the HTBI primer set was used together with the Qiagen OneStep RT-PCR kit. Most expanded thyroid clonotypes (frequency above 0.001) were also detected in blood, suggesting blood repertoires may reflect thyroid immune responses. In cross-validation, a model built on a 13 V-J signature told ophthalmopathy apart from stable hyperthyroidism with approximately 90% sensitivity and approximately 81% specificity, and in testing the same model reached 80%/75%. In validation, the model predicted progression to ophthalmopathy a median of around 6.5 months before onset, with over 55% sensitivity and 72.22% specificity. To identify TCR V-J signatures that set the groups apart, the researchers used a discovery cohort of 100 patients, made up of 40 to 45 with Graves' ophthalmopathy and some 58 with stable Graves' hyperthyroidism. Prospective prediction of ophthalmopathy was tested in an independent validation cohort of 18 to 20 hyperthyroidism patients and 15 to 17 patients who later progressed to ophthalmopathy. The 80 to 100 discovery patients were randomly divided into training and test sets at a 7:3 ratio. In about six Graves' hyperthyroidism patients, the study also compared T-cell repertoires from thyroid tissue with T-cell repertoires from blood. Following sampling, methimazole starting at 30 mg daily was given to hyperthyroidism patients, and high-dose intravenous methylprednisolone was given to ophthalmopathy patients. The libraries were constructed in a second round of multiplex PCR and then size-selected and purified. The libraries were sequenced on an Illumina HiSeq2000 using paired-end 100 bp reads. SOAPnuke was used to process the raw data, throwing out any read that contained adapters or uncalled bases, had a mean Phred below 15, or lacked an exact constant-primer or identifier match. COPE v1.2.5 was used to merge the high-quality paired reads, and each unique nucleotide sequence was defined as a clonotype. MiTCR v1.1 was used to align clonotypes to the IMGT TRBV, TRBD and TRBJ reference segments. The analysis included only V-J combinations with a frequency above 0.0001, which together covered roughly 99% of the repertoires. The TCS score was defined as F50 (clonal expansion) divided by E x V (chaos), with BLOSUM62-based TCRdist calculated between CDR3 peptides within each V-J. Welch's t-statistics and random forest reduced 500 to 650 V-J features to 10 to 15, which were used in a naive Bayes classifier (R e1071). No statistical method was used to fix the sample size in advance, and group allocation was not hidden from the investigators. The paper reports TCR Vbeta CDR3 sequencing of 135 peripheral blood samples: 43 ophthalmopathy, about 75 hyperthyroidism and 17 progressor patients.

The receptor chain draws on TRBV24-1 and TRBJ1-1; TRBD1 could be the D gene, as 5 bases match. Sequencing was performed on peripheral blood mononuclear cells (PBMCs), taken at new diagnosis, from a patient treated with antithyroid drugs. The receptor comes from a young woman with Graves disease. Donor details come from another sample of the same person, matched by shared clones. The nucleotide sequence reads TGTGCCACCAGTGCCAGCCGGGGGTCGAACACTGAAGCTTTCTTT. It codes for CATSASRGSNTEAFF.